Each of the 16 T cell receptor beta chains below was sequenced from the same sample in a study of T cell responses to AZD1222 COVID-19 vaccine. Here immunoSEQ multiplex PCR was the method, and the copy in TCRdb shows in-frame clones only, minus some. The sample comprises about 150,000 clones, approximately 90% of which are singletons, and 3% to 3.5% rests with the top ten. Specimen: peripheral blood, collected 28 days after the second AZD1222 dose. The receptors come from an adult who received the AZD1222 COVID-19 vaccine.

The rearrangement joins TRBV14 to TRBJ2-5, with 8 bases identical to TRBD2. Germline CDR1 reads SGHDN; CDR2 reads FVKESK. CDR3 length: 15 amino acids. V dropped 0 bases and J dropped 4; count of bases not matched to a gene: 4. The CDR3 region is CASSQEVGGGETQYF. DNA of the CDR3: TGTGCCAGCAGCCAAGAGGTCGGGGGGGGAGAGACCCAGTACTTC. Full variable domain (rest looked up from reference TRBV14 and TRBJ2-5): EAGVTQFPSHSVIEKGQTVTLRCDPISGHDNLYWYRRVMGKEIKFLLHFVKESKQDESGMPNNRFLAERTGGTYSTLKVQPAELEDSGVYFCASSQEVGGGETQYFGPGTRLLVL.

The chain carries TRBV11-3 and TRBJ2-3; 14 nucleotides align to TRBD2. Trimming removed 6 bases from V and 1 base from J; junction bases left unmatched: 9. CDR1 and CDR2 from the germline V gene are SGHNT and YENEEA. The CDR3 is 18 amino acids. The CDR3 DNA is TGTGCCAGCAGTACCGGGACTAGCGGGAGATTCGGCACAGATACGCAGTATTTT. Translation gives CASSTGTSGRFGTDTQYF.

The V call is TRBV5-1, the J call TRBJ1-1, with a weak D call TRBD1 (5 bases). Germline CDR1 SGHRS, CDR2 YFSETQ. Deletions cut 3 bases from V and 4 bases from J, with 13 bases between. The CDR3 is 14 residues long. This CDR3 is CASSSQVSGTEAFF. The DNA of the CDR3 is TGCGCCAGCAGCTCACAGGTCTCGGGCACTGAAGCTTTCTTT. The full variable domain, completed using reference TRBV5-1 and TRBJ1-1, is KAGVTQTPRYLIKTRGQQVTLSCSPISGHRSVSWYQQTPGQGLQFLFEYFSETQRNKGNFPGRFSGRQFSNSRSEMNVSTLELGDSALYLCASSSQVSGTEAFFGQGTRLTVV.

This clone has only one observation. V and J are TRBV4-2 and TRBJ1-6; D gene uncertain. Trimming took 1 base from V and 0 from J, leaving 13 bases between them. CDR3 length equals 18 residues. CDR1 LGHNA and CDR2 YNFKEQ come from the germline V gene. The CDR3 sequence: CASSQGVPRSSYNSPLHF. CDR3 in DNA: TGTGCCAGCAGCCAAGGAGTCCCCAGAAGCTCCTATAATTCACCCCTCCACTTT.

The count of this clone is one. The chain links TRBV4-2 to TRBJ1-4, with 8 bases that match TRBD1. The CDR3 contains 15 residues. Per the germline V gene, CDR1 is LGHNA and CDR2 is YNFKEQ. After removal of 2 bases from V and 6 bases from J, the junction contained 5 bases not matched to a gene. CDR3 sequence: CASSQPRTGYEKLFF. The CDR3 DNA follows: TGTGCCAGCAGCCAACCTAGGACAGGGTATGAAAAACTGTTTTTT.

CDR3 sequence (DNA): TGTGCCAGCGGGCCAGGACAGGGGAGACACGAGCAGTACTTC. Protein sequence: CASGPGQGRHEQYF. The genes are TRBV6-5 and TRBJ2-7; 9 bases map to TRBD1. Per germline, CDR1 MNHEY and CDR2 SVGAGI. The junction had 10 bases not matched to a gene; V was cut back by 8 bases and J by 5 bases. This CDR3 contains 14 residues.

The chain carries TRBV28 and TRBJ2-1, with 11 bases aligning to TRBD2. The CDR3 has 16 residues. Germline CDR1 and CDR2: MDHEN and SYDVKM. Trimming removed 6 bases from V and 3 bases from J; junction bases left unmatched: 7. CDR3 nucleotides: TGTGCCAGCAGCTCACCTAGCGGGAGGAACTACAATGAGCAGTTCTTC. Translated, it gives CASSSPSGRNYNEQFF.

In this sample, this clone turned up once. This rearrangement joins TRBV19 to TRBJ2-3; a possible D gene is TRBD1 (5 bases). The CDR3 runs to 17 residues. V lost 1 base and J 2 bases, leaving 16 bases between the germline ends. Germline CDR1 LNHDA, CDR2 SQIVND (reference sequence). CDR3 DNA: TGTGCCAGTAGTATAGGCTGGTGGGGCGAGATCACAGATACGCAGTATTTT. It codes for CASSIGWWGEITDTQYF.

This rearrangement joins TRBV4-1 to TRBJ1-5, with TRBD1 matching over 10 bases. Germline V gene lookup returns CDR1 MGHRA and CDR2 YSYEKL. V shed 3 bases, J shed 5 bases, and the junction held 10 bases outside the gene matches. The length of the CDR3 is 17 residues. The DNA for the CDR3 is TGCGCCAGCAGCCATCACCCAGGACAGGGGGAGGATCAGCCCCAGCATTTT. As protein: CASSHHPGQGEDQPQHF.

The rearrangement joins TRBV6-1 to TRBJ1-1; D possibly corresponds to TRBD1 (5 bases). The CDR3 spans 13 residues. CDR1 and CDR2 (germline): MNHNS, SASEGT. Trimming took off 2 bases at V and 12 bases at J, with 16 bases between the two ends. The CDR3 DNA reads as TGTGCCAGCAGTGAAAGTTTGGCAGGGTATACTTTCTTT. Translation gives CASSESLAGYTFF.

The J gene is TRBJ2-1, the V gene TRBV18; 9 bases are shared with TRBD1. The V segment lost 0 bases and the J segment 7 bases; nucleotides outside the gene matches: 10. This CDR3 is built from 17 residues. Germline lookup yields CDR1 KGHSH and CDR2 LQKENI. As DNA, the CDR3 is TGTGCCAGCTCACCACCGTCCGGGACAGGGTGGGATAATGAGCAGTTCTTC. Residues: CASSPPSGTGWDNEQFF.

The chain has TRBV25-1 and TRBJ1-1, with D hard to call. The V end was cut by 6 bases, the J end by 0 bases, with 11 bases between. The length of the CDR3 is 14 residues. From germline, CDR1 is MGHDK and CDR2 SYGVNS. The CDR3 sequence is CASRVRNMNTEAFF. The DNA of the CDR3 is TGTGCCAGCAGGGTCAGGAACATGAACACTGAAGCTTTCTTT. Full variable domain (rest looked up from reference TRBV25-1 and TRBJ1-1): EADIYQTPRYLVIGTGKKITLECSQTMGHDKMYWYQQDPGMELHLIHYSYGVNSTEKGDLSSESTVSRIRTEHFPLTLESARPSHTSQYLCASRVRNMNTEAFFGQGTRLTVV.

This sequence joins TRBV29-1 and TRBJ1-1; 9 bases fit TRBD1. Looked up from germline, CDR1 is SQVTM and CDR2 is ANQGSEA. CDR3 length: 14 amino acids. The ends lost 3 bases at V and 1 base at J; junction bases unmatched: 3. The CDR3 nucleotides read TGCAGCGTTGAGGACAGGGGCCAGAACACTGAAGCTTTCTTT. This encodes CSVEDRGQNTEAFF.

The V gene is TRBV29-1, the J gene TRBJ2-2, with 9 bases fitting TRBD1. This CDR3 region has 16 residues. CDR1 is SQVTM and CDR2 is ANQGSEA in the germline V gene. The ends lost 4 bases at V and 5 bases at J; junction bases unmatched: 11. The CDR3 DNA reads TGCAGCGTTGGAGCACACAGGGGGCGAGGAACCGGGGAGCTGTTTTTT. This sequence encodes CSVGAHRGRGTGELFF.

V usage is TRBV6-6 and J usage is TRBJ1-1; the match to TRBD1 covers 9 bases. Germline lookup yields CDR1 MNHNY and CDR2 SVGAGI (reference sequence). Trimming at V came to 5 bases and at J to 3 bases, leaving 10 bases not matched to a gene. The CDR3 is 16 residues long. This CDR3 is CASSRSLTGGYTEAFF. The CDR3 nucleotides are TGTGCCAGCAGTCGAAGCCTGACAGGGGGATACACTGAAGCTTTCTTT.

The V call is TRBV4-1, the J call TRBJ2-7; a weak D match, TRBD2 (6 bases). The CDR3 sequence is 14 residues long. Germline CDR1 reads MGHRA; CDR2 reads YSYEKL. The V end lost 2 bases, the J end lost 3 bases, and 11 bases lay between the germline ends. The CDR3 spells CASSQRDFYYEQYF. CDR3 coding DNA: TGCGCCAGCAGCCAACGGGACTTTTACTACGAGCAGTACTTC.